This T cell receptor (beta chain) is drawn from a study of control samples from healthy donors and cancer patients. Per the germline V gene, CDR1 is KGHDR and CDR2 is SFDVKD. This CDR3 has 14 residues. V shed 9 bases, J shed 5 bases, and the junction held 5 bases outside the gene matches. Produced via immunoSEQ multiplex PCR; TCRdb's table is partial and in-frame only. The sample includes fewer than 500,000 clones, roughly 90% of them seen just once. Specimen: PBMCs. The clonotype was recovered from a man aged 40-55 years with head and neck cancer. The V call is TRBV24-1, the J call TRBJ2-1; 11 nucleotides match TRBD2. CDR3 sequence (DNA): TGTGCCACCGAGGGGACTAGCGGACACAATGAGCAGTTCTTC. Translating it yields CATEGTSGHNEQFF.